These T cell receptor beta chains were read from a single sample in a study of beta chain features in type 1 diabetes. Here immunoSEQ multiplex PCR was the method, and the copy in TCRdb shows in-frame clones only, minus some. The sample has under 250,000 clones; approximately 13% are singletons. Sequenced input: naive CD4+ T cells from blood. All receptors come from a man aged 25 to 45 with type 1 diabetes. Each CDR3 is given with its conserved first and last residue. D genes are given only for firm matches. Clone size is shown for a subset of rows, as once, few, many or a class of expanded clone.

D gene	V gene	clone size	J gene	CDR3 length	CDR3 DNA	CDR3 protein
-	TRBV6-5	few	TRBJ1-2	13	TGTGCCAGCAGTCGCGGGCAGAACTATGGCTACACCTTC	CASSRGQNYGYTF
-	TRBV2	-	TRBJ1-2	12	TGTGCCAGCAGCAGGGGAAGGGATGGCTACACCTTC	CASSRGRDGYTF
TRBD1	TRBV30	-	TRBJ1-1	16	TGTGCCTGGAGCGTCTTCGGGACAGGGAGAAACACTGAAGCTTTCTTT	CAWSVFGTGRNTEAFF
TRBD1	TRBV7-9	-	TRBJ1-1	15	TGTGCCAGCAGCTTGGGGACAGGGATGAACACTGAAGCTTTCTTT	CASSLGTGMNTEAFF
-	TRBV9	few	TRBJ2-4	16	TGTGCCAGCAGCCTCCGGACGGGAGTAACCAAAAACATTCAGTACTTC	CASSLRTGVTKNIQYF
-	TRBV5-1	-	TRBJ1-2	17	TGCGCCAGCAGCACTTCACCCGCCGACACAGCTTCCTATGGCTACACCTTC	CASSTSPADTASYGYTF
TRBD1	TRBV10-3	-	TRBJ1-2	14	TGTGCCAGCCTTGAGTCGGGACAGGGCCATGGCTACACCTTC	CASLESGQGHGYTF
-	TRBV5-1	few	TRBJ1-2	14	TGCGCCAGCAGCTTAAACGGAGGAGATTCTGGCTACACCTTC	CASSLNGGDSGYTF
-	TRBV30	-	TRBJ1-5	14	TGTGCCTGGAGTGTATCCAGGGCGGACCAGCCCCAGCATTTT	CAWSVSRADQPQHF
TRBD2	TRBV6-1	few	TRBJ2-3	13	TGTGCCAGCAGTGGTGAGGGAGGGGATACGCAGTATTTT	CASSGEGGDTQYF
TRBD2	TRBV11-2	-	TRBJ2-1	14	TGTGCCAGCCTTAACGGGCTAGCGGGAGACGAGCAGTTCTTC	CASLNGLAGDEQFF
-	TRBV20-1	-	TRBJ2-7	11	TGCAGTGCGGACAATCGCGACGAGCAGTACTTC	CSADNRDEQYF
-	TRBV18	-	TRBJ1-1	15	TGTGCCAGCTCAAAGACAGCCGCGTCGAACACTGAAGCTTTCTTT	CASSKTAASNTEAFF
TRBD1	TRBV29-1	few	TRBJ1-2	15	TGCAGCGTCGGCGCTACTGGGACAGGGGAGCGAGGCTACACCTTC	CSVGATGTGERGYTF
TRBD2	TRBV28	-	TRBJ2-7	14	TGTGCCAGCAGAGCGGGAGGGCCGAACTACGAGCAGTACTTC	CASRAGGPNYEQYF
-	TRBV19	few	TRBJ1-1	15	TGTGCCAGTAGTATAGAAACGACAAGGAACACTGAAGCTTTCTTT	CASSIETTRNTEAFF
TRBD1	TRBV5-1	-	TRBJ2-7	14	TGCGCCAGCAGCAGCCGGGACAGGGCCTACGAGCAGTACTTC	CASSSRDRAYEQYF
-	TRBV30	few	TRBJ2-3	12	TGTGCCTGGAGTCAAGGAGGGGATACGCAGTATTTT	CAWSQGGDTQYF
-	TRBV5-4	-	TRBJ2-3	14	TGTGCCAGCAGCTTGCGGGGAGCACAGGATACGCAGTATTTT	CASSLRGAQDTQYF
-	TRBV30	-	TRBJ1-1	13	TGTGCCTGGAGTGGACGACAGAACACTGAAGCTTTCTTT	CAWSGRQNTEAFF
TRBD2	TRBV30	few	TRBJ2-1	13	TGTGCCCTTAGCGGGAGCTCCTACAATGAGCAGTTCTTC	CALSGSSYNEQFF
TRBD2	TRBV19	-	TRBJ2-4	17	TGTGCCAGTAGGACTAGCGGGCTTCTCGGGGCCAAAAACATTCAGTACTTC	CASRTSGLLGAKNIQYF
-	TRBV30	few	TRBJ2-3	15	TGTGCCTGGAGTGTTCGCAGGGGATTCACAGATACGCAGTATTTT	CAWSVRRGFTDTQYF
TRBD1	TRBV6-5	-	TRBJ1-1	13	TGTGCCAGCAGTTACTGGACAGGCACTGAAGCTTTCTTT	CASSYWTGTEAFF
TRBD1	TRBV5-1	few	TRBJ2-7	13	TGCGCCAGCAGCTGGGGACAGGGGTACGAGCAGTACTTC	CASSWGQGYEQYF
TRBD1	TRBV5-4	few	TRBJ1-2	14	TGTGCCAGCAGCTTGGAAAGGGGGCGCGATGGCTACACCTTC	CASSLERGRDGYTF
-	TRBV6-1	few	TRBJ1-2	12	TGTGCCAGCAGTGAAGGAAGAGAAGGCTACACCTTC	CASSEGREGYTF
-	TRBV2	-	TRBJ1-5	14	TGTGCCAGCAGTGCGGTAGCCGATGATCAGCCCCAGCATTTT	CASSAVADDQPQHF
TRBD2	TRBV7-2	-	TRBJ2-5	15	TGTGCCAGCAGCGGAAGACTAGCGGGCCAAGAGACCCAGTACTTC	CASSGRLAGQETQYF
-	TRBV7-2	-	TRBJ2-7	14	TGTGCCAGCAGCTTAGTCGGGGGTGGATACGAGCAGTACTTC	CASSLVGGGYEQYF
TRBD2	TRBV5-1	-	TRBJ2-1	14	TGCGCCAGCGGACCAGAGCGGGAGCGGAATGAGCAGTTCTTC	CASGPERERNEQFF
TRBD2	TRBV9	few	TRBJ2-1	17	TGTGCCAGCAGCGTAGTGGGACTAGCGGACTCCTACAATGAGCAGTTCTTC	CASSVVGLADSYNEQFF
TRBD2	TRBV30	-	TRBJ2-1	15	TGTGCCTGGAGTGTAGGAAGCGGGGCCTACAATGAGCAGTTCTTC	CAWSVGSGAYNEQFF
-	TRBV7-2	few	TRBJ2-3	14	TGTGCCAGCAGCCCAGGGACTCGCACAGATACGCAGTATTTT	CASSPGTRTDTQYF
TRBD1	TRBV9	few	TRBJ1-6	16	TGTGCCAGCAGCGTAGCCCGGACAGGTTATAATTCACCCCTCCACTTT	CASSVARTGYNSPLHF
TRBD2	TRBV7-2	few	TRBJ2-1	16	TGTGCCAGCAGCCCTACTAGCGGGAGTATCCACAATGAGCAGTTCTTC	CASSPTSGSIHNEQFF
TRBD1	TRBV6-6	-	TRBJ1-1	14	TGTGCCAGCAATATACAGGGGAAGAACACTGAAGCTTTCTTT	CASNIQGKNTEAFF
TRBD1	TRBV6-4	-	TRBJ1-1	13	TGTGCCAGCAGTACGACAGGGACCACTGAAGCTTTCTTT	CASSTTGTTEAFF
TRBD2	TRBV30	few	TRBJ2-5	13	TGTGCCTGGAGTGTCGCTAGCGGAGAGACCCAGTACTTC	CAWSVASGETQYF
-	TRBV10-3	few	TRBJ2-7	13	TGTGCCACCTATGACAATTCGGCCTACGAGCAGTACTTC	CATYDNSAYEQYF
-	TRBV5-1	-	TRBJ2-7	14	TGCGCCAGCAGGCAGGGGTCGACTTCCTACGAGCAGTACTTC	CASRQGSTSYEQYF
-	TRBV18	few	TRBJ2-7	15	TGTGCCAGCTCACCCCTACGGGACATCCCCTACGAGCAGTACTTC	CASSPLRDIPYEQYF
-	TRBV19	-	TRBJ1-1	14	TGTGCCACTAGGATCCTCGAACCGGGAGCTGAAGCTTTCTTT	CATRILEPGAEAFF
-	TRBV10-1	few	TRBJ2-7	16	TGCGCCAGCAGTGAGGGAGCGGGCCCTAGCTCCTACGAGCAGTACTTC	CASSEGAGPSSYEQYF
-	TRBV10-3	few	TRBJ2-3	14	TGTGCCATGAGCTTCGGCGGCAGCACAGATACGCAGTATTTT	CAMSFGGSTDTQYF
-	TRBV7-2	-	TRBJ1-1	14	TGTGCCAGCAGCTTAGGACTCCTTAGAGGTGAAGCTTTCTTT	CASSLGLLRGEAFF
-	TRBV7-2	few	TRBJ2-2	15	TGTGCCAGCAGCTTGGGAGGAGATAACACCGGGGAGCTGTTTTTT	CASSLGGDNTGELFF
-	TRBV30	-	TRBJ2-7	13	TGTGCCTGGGGTACTAAGAGCTCCTACGAGCAGTACTTC	CAWGTKSSYEQYF
TRBD2	TRBV6-5	-	TRBJ2-3	15	TGTGCCAGCAGGGCTCTAGCGGGGGGAGAAGATACGCAGTATTTT	CASRALAGGEDTQYF
TRBD1	TRBV28	-	TRBJ2-7	16	TGTGCCAGCAGTTTATGGGGCCTACAGGGGCTCTACGAGCAGTACTTC	CASSLWGLQGLYEQYF
-	TRBV6-1	few	TRBJ2-1	15	TGTGCCAGCAGTGAATTGGAGCTCTCCTACAATGAGCAGTTCTTC	CASSELELSYNEQFF
TRBD2	TRBV5-1	few	TRBJ2-3	15	TGCGCCAGCAGGCCGGGACTAGCGATCTCAGATACGCAGTATTTT	CASRPGLAISDTQYF
TRBD2	TRBV2	few	TRBJ2-3	17	TGTGCCAGCAGTGAAGCAAAGACTAGCGGTCGCACAGATACGCAGTATTTT	CASSEAKTSGRTDTQYF